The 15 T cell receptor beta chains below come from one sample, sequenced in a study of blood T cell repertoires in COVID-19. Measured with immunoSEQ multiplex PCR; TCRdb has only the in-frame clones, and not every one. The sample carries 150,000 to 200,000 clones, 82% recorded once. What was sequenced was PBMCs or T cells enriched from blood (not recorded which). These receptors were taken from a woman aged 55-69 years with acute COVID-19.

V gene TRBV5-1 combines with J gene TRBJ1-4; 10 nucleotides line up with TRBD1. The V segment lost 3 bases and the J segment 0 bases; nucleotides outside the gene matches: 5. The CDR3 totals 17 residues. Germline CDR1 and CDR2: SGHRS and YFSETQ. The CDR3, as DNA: TGCGCCAGCAGCTGGGACAGGGGCTATACAACTAATGAAAAACTGTTTTTT. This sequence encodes CASSWDRGYTTNEKLFF.

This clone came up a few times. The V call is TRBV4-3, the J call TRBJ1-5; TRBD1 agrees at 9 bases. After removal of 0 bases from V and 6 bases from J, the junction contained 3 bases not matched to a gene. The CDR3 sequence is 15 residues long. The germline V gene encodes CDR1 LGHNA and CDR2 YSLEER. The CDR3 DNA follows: TGCGCCAGCAGCCAAGATGGGACAGGGTTTCAGCCCCAGCATTTT. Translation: CASSQDGTGFQPQHF.

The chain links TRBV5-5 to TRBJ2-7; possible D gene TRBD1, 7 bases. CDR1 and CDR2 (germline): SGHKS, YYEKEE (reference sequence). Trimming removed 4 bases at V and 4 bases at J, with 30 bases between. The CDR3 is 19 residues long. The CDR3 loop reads CASSPRGDKRGRGWYEQYV. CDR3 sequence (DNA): TGTGCCAGCAGCCCCAGGGGGGACAAACGGGGTAGGGGTTGGTACGAGCAGTACGTC.

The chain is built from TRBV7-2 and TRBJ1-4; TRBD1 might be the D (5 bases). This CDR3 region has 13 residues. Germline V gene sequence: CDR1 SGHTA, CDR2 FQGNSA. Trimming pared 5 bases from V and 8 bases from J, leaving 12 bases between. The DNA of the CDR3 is TGTGCCAGCAGCCAGGGTGGAAGCGAAAAACTGTTTTTT. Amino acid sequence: CASSQGGSEKLFF.

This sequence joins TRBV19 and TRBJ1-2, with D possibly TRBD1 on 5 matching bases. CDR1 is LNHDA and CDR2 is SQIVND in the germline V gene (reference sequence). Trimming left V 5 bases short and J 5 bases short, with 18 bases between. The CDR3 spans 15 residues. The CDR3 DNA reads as TGTGCCAGTAGTTCAACGACAGTTTCCCAATATGGCTACACCTTC. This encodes CASSSTTVSQYGYTF.

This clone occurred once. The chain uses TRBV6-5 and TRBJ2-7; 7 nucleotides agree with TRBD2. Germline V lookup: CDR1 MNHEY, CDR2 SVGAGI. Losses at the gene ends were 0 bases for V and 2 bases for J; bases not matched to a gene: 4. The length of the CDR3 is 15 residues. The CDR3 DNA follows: TGTGCCAGCAGTTACTCGGGACTATCCCCCTACGAGCAGTACTTC. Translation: CASSYSGLSPYEQYF.

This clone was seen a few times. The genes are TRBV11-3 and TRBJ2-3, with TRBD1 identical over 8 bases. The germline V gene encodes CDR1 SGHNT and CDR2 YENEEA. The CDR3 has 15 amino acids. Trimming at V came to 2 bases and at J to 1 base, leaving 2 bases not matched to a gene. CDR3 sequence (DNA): TGTGCCAGCAGCTTAACGGGACAGGGCACAGATACGCAGTATTTT. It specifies CASSLTGQGTDTQYF.

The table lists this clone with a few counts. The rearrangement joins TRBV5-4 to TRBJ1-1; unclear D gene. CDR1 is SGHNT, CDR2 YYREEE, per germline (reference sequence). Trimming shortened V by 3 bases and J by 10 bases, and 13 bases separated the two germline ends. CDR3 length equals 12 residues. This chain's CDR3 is CASSSIEGVAFF. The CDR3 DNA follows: TGTGCCAGCAGCTCAATCGAGGGCGTAGCTTTCTTT.

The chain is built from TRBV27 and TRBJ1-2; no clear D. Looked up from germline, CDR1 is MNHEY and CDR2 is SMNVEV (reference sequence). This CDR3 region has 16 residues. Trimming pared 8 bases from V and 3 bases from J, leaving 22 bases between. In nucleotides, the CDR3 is TGTGCCAGCCCCCACTCGCGTAGGAGGAGGGACTATGGCTACACCTTC. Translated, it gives CASPHSRRRRDYGYTF.

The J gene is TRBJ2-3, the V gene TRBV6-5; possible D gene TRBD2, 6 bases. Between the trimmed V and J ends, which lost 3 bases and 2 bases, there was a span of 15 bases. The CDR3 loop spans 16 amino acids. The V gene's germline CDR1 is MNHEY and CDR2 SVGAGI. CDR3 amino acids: CASSYGASAFTDTQYF. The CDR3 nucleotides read TGTGCCAGCAGTTATGGGGCTAGCGCATTCACAGATACGCAGTATTTT.

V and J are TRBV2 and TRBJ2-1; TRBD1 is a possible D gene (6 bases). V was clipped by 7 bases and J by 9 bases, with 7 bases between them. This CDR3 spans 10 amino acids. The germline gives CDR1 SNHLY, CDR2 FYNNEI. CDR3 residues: CASKGGEQFF. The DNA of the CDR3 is TGTGCCAGCAAAGGGGGTGAGCAGTTCTTC.

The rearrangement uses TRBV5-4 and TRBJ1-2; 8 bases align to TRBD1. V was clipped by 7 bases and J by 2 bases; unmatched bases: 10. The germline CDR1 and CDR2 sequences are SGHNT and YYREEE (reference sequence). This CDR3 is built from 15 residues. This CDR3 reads CASLHFDRGNYGYTF. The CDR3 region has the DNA TGTGCCAGCCTTCACTTCGACAGGGGAAACTATGGCTACACCTTC.

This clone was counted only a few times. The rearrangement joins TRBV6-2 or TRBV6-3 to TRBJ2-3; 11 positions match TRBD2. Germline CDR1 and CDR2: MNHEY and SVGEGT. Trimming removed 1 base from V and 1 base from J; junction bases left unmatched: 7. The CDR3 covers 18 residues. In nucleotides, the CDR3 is TGTGCCAGCAGTTACTACTCACTAGCGGGGGTAGGCACAGATACGCAGTATTTT. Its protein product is CASSYYSLAGVGTDTQYF.

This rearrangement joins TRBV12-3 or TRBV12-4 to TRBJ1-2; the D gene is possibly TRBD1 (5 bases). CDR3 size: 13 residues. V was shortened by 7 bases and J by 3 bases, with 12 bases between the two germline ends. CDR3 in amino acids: CASMKDTDYGYTF. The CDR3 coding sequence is TGTGCCAGCATGAAGGACACCGACTATGGCTACACCTTC.

The CDR3 nucleotides read TGTGCCAGCAGCATATCAGCGGGGGCCGTATACAATGAGCAGTTCTTC. Translated: CASSISAGAVYNEQFF. The chain carries TRBV5-4 and TRBJ2-1, with 8 bases aligning to TRBD2. Looked up from germline, CDR1 is SGHNT and CDR2 is YYREEE (reference sequence). The J segment lost 4 bases and the V segment lost 4 bases, leaving 10 bases of the junction unmatched. The CDR3 runs to 16 residues.